The 15 T cell receptor beta chains given below trace back to one sample, sequenced in a study of OX40 agonist ivuxolimab in advanced cancers. Produced via immunoSEQ multiplex PCR; TCRdb's table is partial and in-frame only. The sample shows 55,000 to 80,000 clones, approximately 86% of them seen only once. The material was CD4+ or CD8+ T cells sorted from blood, obtained in a trial of the OX40 agonist ivuxolimab. These receptors all stem from an adult with an advanced solid tumor such as melanoma, head and neck, liver or kidney cancer.

The chain recombines TRBV6-5 with TRBJ2-1; maybe TRBD1 (5 bases). In germline, CDR1 is MNHEY, CDR2 SVGAGI. The V gene lost 0 bases and the J gene lost 5 bases, with 8 bases spanning the gap. The CDR3 is made up of 14 amino acids. For the CDR3, the DNA is TGTGCCAGCAGTTACTCTTCCAGGGACAATGAGCAGTTCTTC. Protein sequence: CASSYSSRDNEQFF.

This clone was recorded only once. CDR3 amino acids: CATSSGGANTGELFF. The DNA of the CDR3 is TGTGCCACCAGCAGTGGTGGCGCGAACACCGGGGAGCTGTTTTTT. The rearrangement links TRBV15 to TRBJ2-2; D not resolved. Per the germline V gene, CDR1 is LNHNV and CDR2 is YYDKDF (reference sequence). The length of the CDR3 is 15 residues. Trimming removed 3 bases at V and 0 bases at J, with 8 bases between.

This CDR3 reads CASSDRLVSEQFF. CDR3 coding DNA: TGTGCCAGCAGTGACCGACTCGTTAGTGAGCAGTTCTTC. This chain connects TRBV25-1 to TRBJ2-1; D remains ambiguous. The germline V gene has CDR1 MGHDK and CDR2 SYGVNS. This CDR3 is 13 amino acids long. V lost 3 bases to trimming and J lost 9 bases, with 12 bases between them.

The chain joins TRBV18 to TRBJ2-2; tentatively, D is TRBD1 (5 bases). V gave up 6 bases and J gave up 2 bases, with 10 bases separating them. Per the germline V gene, CDR1 is KGHSH and CDR2 is LQKENI. The length of the CDR3 is 14 residues. CDR3 nucleotides: TGTGCCAGCTCCCCAGACAGAAACACCGGGGAGCTGTTTTTT. Translating gives CASSPDRNTGELFF. Based on the CDR3 plus reference TRBV18 and TRBJ2-2, the full variable domain is NAGVMQNPRHLVRRRGQEARLRCSPMKGHSHVYWYRQLPEEGLKFMVYLQKENIIDESGMPKERFSAEFPKEGPSILRIQQVVRGDSAAYFCASSPDRNTGELFFGEGSRLTVL.

The table lists this clone with a count of one. This chain links TRBV5-5 with TRBJ1-2; D possibly corresponds to TRBD1 (5 bases). The V and J ends lost 3 bases and 4 bases respectively, with 16 bases between them. Germline V gene lookup returns CDR1 SGHKS and CDR2 YYEKEE (reference sequence). This CDR3 has 15 amino acids. The CDR3 bases are TGTGCCAGCAGCTGGAACAGGTTACAAACCTATGGCTACACCTTC. It encodes CASSWNRLQTYGYTF.

The rearrangement uses TRBV11-3 and TRBJ2-5; a weak D match, TRBD2 (5 bases). The germline CDR1 and CDR2 sequences are SGHNT and YENEEA. Trimming took off 2 bases at V and 5 bases at J, with 12 bases between the two ends. The CDR3 consists of 14 residues. The CDR3 protein is CASSLTGIGETQYF. The CDR3 bases are TGTGCCAGCAGCTTAACGGGGATTGGTGAGACCCAGTACTTC.

V gene TRBV2 combines with J gene TRBJ1-3; 7 nucleotides align to TRBD1. CDR3 length: 14 residues. Germline CDR1 is SNHLY and CDR2 is FYNNEI. J gave up 2 bases and V 5 bases, and 3 bases lay outside the gene matches. In DNA, the CDR3 is TGTGCCAGCAGTAGGGACAGTCCTGGAAACACCATATATTTT. Its translation is CASSRDSPGNTIYF. Variable domain in full (rest from reference TRBV2 and TRBJ1-3): EPEVTQTPSHQVTQMGQEVILRCVPISNHLYFYWYRQILGQKVEFLVSFYNNEISEKSEIFDDQFSVERPDGSNFTLKIRSTKLEDSAMYFCASSRDSPGNTIYFGEGSWLTVV.

The chain is built from TRBV6-5 and TRBJ2-2, with 9 nucleotides matching TRBD2. V gave up 6 bases and J gave up 8 bases; unmatched junction bases: 7. This CDR3 has 14 amino acids. CDR1 and CDR2 from the germline V gene are MNHEY and SVGAGI. The CDR3 protein is CASSPGLAKGELFF. In DNA form, the CDR3 reads TGTGCCAGCAGCCCCGGACTAGCGAAGGGGGAGCTGTTTTTT.

The chain links TRBV18 to TRBJ2-1; D gene ambiguous. Germline V CDR1 and CDR2: KGHSH, LQKENI. The germline V and J ends were trimmed by 5 bases and 1 base, with 9 bases remaining between them. CDR3 length: 14 amino acids. The CDR3 DNA is TGTGCCAGCTCAATATCAACGTCCTACAATGAGCAGTTCTTC. Its translation is CASSISTSYNEQFF.

J is TRBJ1-2 and V is TRBV6-5, with D perhaps matching TRBD1 (6 bases). This CDR3 comprises 13 residues. V was trimmed by 10 bases and J by 2 bases, leaving 14 bases between them. Germline V lookup: CDR1 MNHEY, CDR2 SVGAGI. The CDR3 loop is CATVGALNYGYTF. The DNA of the CDR3 is TGTGCCACCGTGGGGGCGCTCAACTATGGCTACACCTTC.

The chain carries TRBV14 and TRBJ2-1; 8 bases match TRBD2. This CDR3 contains 15 residues. Germline V CDR1 and CDR2: SGHDN, FVKESK. Losses at the gene ends were 5 bases for V and 6 bases for J; bases not matched to a gene: 9. The DNA of the CDR3 is TGTGCCAGCAGCTGGAGCGGGAGAAAAGCCAATGAGCAGTTCTTC. This codes for CASSWSGRKANEQFF.

The chain couples TRBV7-3 to TRBJ2-1; no reliable D call. Germline V lookup: CDR1 SGHTA, CDR2 FQGTGA. Trimming pared 5 bases from V and 2 bases from J, leaving 13 bases between. This CDR3 region has 15 residues. In nucleotides, the CDR3 is TGTGCCAGCAGCCATGGGTCCACAGCCTACAATGAGCAGTTCTTC. It codes for CASSHGSTAYNEQFF.

V usage is TRBV27 and J usage is TRBJ2-7; 8 bases line up with TRBD2. CDR3 length equals 13 residues. The V and J ends lost 3 bases and 4 bases, in that order; junction bases with no gene match: 2. The germline V gene encodes CDR1 MNHEY and CDR2 SMNVEV (reference sequence). In DNA form, the CDR3 reads TGTGCCAGCAGTTTCCAGCGGGAGTACGAGCAGTACTTC. This encodes CASSFQREYEQYF.

The chain combines TRBV2 with TRBJ1-4; TRBD1 aligns across 9 bases. The CDR3 is 13 amino acids. Looked up from germline, CDR1 is SNHLY and CDR2 is FYNNEI. The ends lost 7 bases at V and 7 bases at J; junction bases unmatched: 4. CDR3: CASKGTGIEKLFF. DNA of the CDR3: TGTGCCAGCAAGGGGACAGGGATTGAAAAACTGTTTTTT.

The chain has TRBV28 and TRBJ2-7; D is perhaps TRBD1 (6 bases). Between the trimmed V and J ends, which lost 5 bases and 1 base, there was a span of 12 bases. CDR1 is MDHEN and CDR2 is SYDVKM in the germline V gene. This CDR3 is built from 14 residues. As DNA, the CDR3 is TGTGCCAGCAGTCGAACGGGACAATCCTACGAGCAGTACTTC. Amino acid sequence: CASSRTGQSYEQYF.